This T cell receptor (beta chain) was retrieved from a study of T cells in Graves' hyperthyroidism and ophthalmopathy. General study points: Onset of ophthalmopathy came a median approximately 6 months after the model predicted it. Among thyroid clonotypes expanded above 0.001, most also appeared in blood.

V was clipped by 10 bases and J by 5 bases; unmatched bases: 7. Germline CDR1 is KGHDR and CDR2 is SFDVKD. The CDR3 has 13 residues. RNA transcripts were the template for amplifying TCR beta CDR3 regions. HTBI primers were employed in a first-round RT-PCR of the TCR CDR3. In TCRdb, the multiplex PCR reads were re-called with MiXCR into one record per CDR3 protein. This sample carries around 340,000 distinct CDR3 sequences, 15% to 20% of them seen once, and the ten largest clones take 30% to 40%. Regarding this clonotype: Its antigen is unknown.

With a duration under 2 months, the hyperthyroidism was newly diagnosed in patients aged 18 to 65. Before ophthalmopathy appeared, progressors gave blood at initial hyperthyroidism diagnosis. The specimen sequenced was blood. The chain is built from TRBV24-1 and TRBJ2-5; 9 bases are a match to TRBD2. The sequence derives from a woman in her twenties or thirties with Graves' hyperthyroidism that later progressed to Graves' ophthalmopathy. The CDR3 here is CATQREVGETQYF. In DNA, the CDR3 is TGTGCCACTCAGCGGGAGGTCGGGGAGACCCAGTACTTC.